The 10 T cell receptor beta chains listed next were all sequenced from one sample in a study of tumor-infiltrating lymphocytes in glioblastoma multiforme. Three nested ARM-PCR rounds with V-beta and C-beta primers built TCRB libraries. TCRdb re-called the multiplex PCR reads through MiXCR, storing one row per CDR3 protein. The table lists 15,000 to 20,000 distinct CDR3 sequences, 55% to 75% of them singletons. The sample consisted of peripheral blood. All receptors come from a male donor with glioblastoma.

This clonotype came up once. This chain connects TRBV10-2 to TRBJ1-6; the D is unclear. This CDR3 comprises 13 residues. V gave up 4 bases and J gave up 10 bases, with 11 bases separating them. Germline lookup yields CDR1 WSHSY and CDR2 SAAADI. CDR3 bases: TGCGCCAGCAGTGCTAGGGCAGGATCACCCCTCCACTTT. Residues: CASSARAGSPLHF.

V is TRBV10-2 and J is TRBJ2-2; D is perhaps TRBD1 (5 bases). CDR1 WSHSY and CDR2 SAAADI come from the germline V gene. CDR3 size: 17 residues. V shed 10 bases and J shed 9 bases, with 30 bases lying between them. The CDR3 sequence is CATLSLQGNSLLRELFF. CDR3 DNA: TGCGCCACCTTAAGCCTTCAGGGTAATTCACTGCTCCGGGAGCTGTTTTTT.

The chain carries TRBV12-3 or TRBV12-4 and TRBJ1-5, with 7 positions matching TRBD1. V was pared by 5 bases and J by 9 bases, with 7 bases of the junction left unmatched. The CDR3 runs 13 residues. In nucleotides, the CDR3 is TGTGCCAGCAGTGCGACAGGGATGGTGCCCCAGCATTTT. Its translation is CASSATGMVPQHF.

In its sample, this clonotype was seen once. A read error may explain this, as a much larger clone is one base away. The chain joins TRBV5-1 to TRBJ2-7; D not resolved. V was clipped by 4 bases and J by 2 bases, with 13 bases between them. Germline V gene lookup returns CDR1 SGHRS and CDR2 YFSETQ. The CDR3 loop spans 14 amino acids. The CDR3 region is CASSITRQTYEQYF. As DNA, the CDR3 is TGCGCCAGCAGCATCACGAGACAAACCTACGAGCAGTACTTC.

Points on this clonotype: One junction end does not reproduce the germline sequence, and a read error may be involved. The V gene is TRBV6-6, the J gene TRBJ2-6; weak D call: TRBD1 (6 bases). Germline CDR1 and CDR2: MNHNY and SVGAGI (reference sequence). This CDR3 is built from 16 residues. CDR3 nucleotide sequence: TGTACCAGCAGTTACACAGGGATGGGAGGGGCCAACGTCCTGACTTTC. Protein product: CTSSYTGMGGANVLTF.

The V call is TRBV11-1, the J call TRBJ2-7; D call uncertain. Germline loops: CDR1 SGHAT, CDR2 FQDESV (reference sequence). This CDR3 region has 14 residues. V lost 4 bases and J lost 3, with 13 bases in between. CDR3 sequence: CASSSPMFNYEQYF. CDR3 in DNA: TGTGCCAGCAGCTCCCCCATGTTTAACTACGAGCAGTACTTC.

The chain uses TRBV29-1 and TRBJ2-1; possibly TRBD1 for D (5 bases). Trimming stripped 7 bases from V and 5 bases from J, with 15 bases between. This CDR3 has 13 amino acids. CDR1 and CDR2 from the germline V gene are SQVTM and ANQGSEA. For the CDR3, the DNA is TGCAGCGGTAGTACCATGACAGACAATGAGCAGTTCTTC. Translating gives CSGSTMTDNEQFF.

This chain links TRBV11-2 with TRBJ1-1; TRBD1 matches 9 bases. Unmatched junction bases numbered 16, after V lost 5 bases and J lost 0 bases. This CDR3 comprises 19 residues. Germline assignment: CDR1 SGHAT and CDR2 FQNNGV. CDR3 coding DNA: TGTGCCAGCAGCCCAAGATACGGGACAGGGATAAGGATGAACACTGAAGCTTTCTTT. This codes for CASSPRYGTGIRMNTEAFF.

J is TRBJ2-3 and V is TRBV29-1; possibly TRBD1 for D (6 bases). Looked up from germline, CDR1 is SQVTM and CDR2 is ANQGSEA. The CDR3 has 15 amino acids. CDR3 loop: CSVLYLRGSEDTQYF. CDR3 bases: TGCAGTGTCCTATACCTCAGGGGATCTGAAGATACGCAGTATTTT.

The V gene is TRBV5-4, the J gene TRBJ1-1; D might be TRBD1 (5 bases). CDR1 and CDR2 from the germline V gene are SGHNT and YYREEE (reference sequence). V dropped 4 bases and J dropped 0 bases, with 16 bases sitting between them. The CDR3 has 16 amino acids. In DNA form, the CDR3 reads TGTGCCAGCAGCCACTTGCTAGGGGCAATGAACACTGAAGCTTTCTTT. Amino acid sequence: CASSHLLGAMNTEAFF. The variable domain in full, with the rest retrieved from reference TRBV5-4 and TRBJ1-1, is ETGVTQSPTHLIKTRGQQVTLRCSSQSGHNTVSWYQQALGQGPQFIFQYYREEENGRGNFPPRFSGLQFPNYSSELNVNALELDDSALYLCASSHLLGAMNTEAFFGQGTRLTVV.